This passage covers 32 T cell receptor beta chains from one sample sequenced in a study of blood T cell repertoires in COVID-19. Clones were read by immunoSEQ multiplex PCR, and TCRdb kept only the in-frame ones, dropping some. The sample records 200,000 to 250,000 clones, approximately 78% being singletons. Source material: peripheral blood. The receptors originated from a woman of 80 years or more with acute or convalescent COVID-19.

This clone occurred a few times. This sequence joins TRBV28 and TRBJ1-5, with 8 bases identical to TRBD1. The CDR3 totals 15 residues. Per germline, CDR1 MDHEN and CDR2 SYDVKM. With 6 bases clipped from V and 1 base from J, the junction kept 5 bases outside the gene matches. CDR3 in amino acids: CASRDRVGSNQPQHF. The CDR3 DNA sequence: TGTGCCAGCAGGGACAGGGTGGGAAGCAATCAGCCCCAGCATTTT.

The V gene is TRBV6-1, the J gene TRBJ2-7, with TRBD1 matching 7 bases. Germline values: CDR1 MNHNS, CDR2 SASEGT. The CDR3 spans 15 residues. V lost 3 bases and J lost 4; bases outside the gene matches: 9. CDR3: CASSESTGVFYEQYF. The CDR3 nucleotides are TGTGCCAGCAGTGAGAGCACAGGGGTGTTTTACGAGCAGTACTTC.

This clone came up once. The chain combines TRBV19 with TRBJ1-2; no definite D call. The germline gives CDR1 LNHDA, CDR2 SQIVND (reference sequence). The CDR3 has 14 amino acids. V was clipped by 6 bases and J by 5 bases, with 16 bases between them. The CDR3 protein is CASSNEVGWYGYTF. The CDR3 DNA follows: TGTGCCAGTAGCAATGAGGTGGGTTGGTATGGCTACACCTTC.

The chain combines TRBV4-1 with TRBJ2-1, with D possibly matching TRBD2 (5 bases). The CDR3 covers 15 residues. V was pared by 3 bases and J by 0 bases, with 9 bases between. Germline lookup yields CDR1 MGHRA and CDR2 YSYEKL. The CDR3 DNA is TGCGCCAGCAGCCAGACGGGGTTCTCCTACAATGAGCAGTTCTTC. Protein sequence: CASSQTGFSYNEQFF.

The rearrangement joins TRBV6-6 to TRBJ2-7; D unresolved. CDR3 length equals 12 residues. The germline V and J ends were trimmed by 6 bases and 4 bases, with 10 bases remaining between them. The germline V gene encodes CDR1 MNHNY and CDR2 SVGAGI (reference sequence). CDR3 sequence: CASSSGRYEQYF. In DNA, the CDR3 is TGTGCCAGCAGCTCGGGTCGATACGAGCAGTACTTC.

The chain couples TRBV28 to TRBJ1-2, with D perhaps TRBD1 (5 bases). Germline CDR1 MDHEN, CDR2 SYDVKM. The V end was cut by 5 bases, the J end by 6 bases, with 16 bases between. The CDR3 is 14 residues long. CDR3 coding DNA: TGTGCCAGCAGTCCCCCAGCAGGGAGGGATGGCTACACCTTC. It specifies CASSPPAGRDGYTF.

The chain carries TRBV6-5 and TRBJ2-1; D unclear. The V and J ends lost 0 bases and 6 bases respectively, with 9 bases between them. Germline CDR1 is MNHEY and CDR2 is SVGAGI. The CDR3 totals 14 residues. Written as DNA, the CDR3 is TGTGCCAGCAGTTACTCTGGGCAGTCCAATGAGCAGTTCTTC. Protein product: CASSYSGQSNEQFF.

This sequence joins TRBV29-1 and TRBJ2-1; TRBD1 matches at 7 bases. CDR1 is SQVTM and CDR2 is ANQGSEA in the germline V gene. Germline trimming cut 7 bases from V and 4 bases from J; bases unmatched to any gene: 7. This CDR3 spans 13 amino acids. CDR3 in DNA: TGCAGCGGGGAGACAGGGCTATACAATGAGCAGTTCTTC. Its protein product is CSGETGLYNEQFF.

This clone was observed a single time. This chain uses TRBV11-2 with TRBJ1-2, with no clear D. Trimming took 1 base from V and 7 from J, leaving 28 bases between them. The CDR3 length is 19 residues. The germline V gene has CDR1 SGHAT and CDR2 FQNNGV. The CDR3 nucleotides read TGTGCCAGCAGCTTAGCGGCGGGTGGTCGGTTTGGGCGATTGGGTGGCTACACCTTC. Translation gives CASSLAAGGRFGRLGGYTF.

The rearrangement joins TRBV5-1 to TRBJ2-1, with TRBD1 identical over 7 bases. Unmatched junction bases numbered 9, after V lost 4 bases and J lost 8 bases. This CDR3 is built from 14 residues. CDR1 is SGHRS and CDR2 is YFSETQ in the germline V gene. CDR3 residues: CASSQGDVFDEQFF. For the CDR3, the DNA is TGCGCCAGCAGCCAGGGGGACGTTTTCGATGAGCAGTTCTTC.

The chain uses TRBV7-2 and TRBJ1-3; TRBD1 matches at 10 bases. V was clipped by 7 bases and J by 4 bases; unmatched bases: 7. This CDR3 contains 15 residues. Per germline, CDR1 SGHTA and CDR2 FQGNSA. The CDR3 region is CASKSGTGDGNTIYF. The CDR3 nucleotides read TGTGCCAGCAAATCCGGGACAGGGGACGGAAACACCATATATTTT.

The rearrangement uses TRBV10-3 and TRBJ2-3; 13 bases agree with TRBD2. Germline V gene data show CDR1 as ENHRY and CDR2 as SYGVKD. The V and J ends lost 5 bases and 2 bases, in that order; junction bases with no gene match: 10. This CDR3 contains 18 residues. In DNA form, the CDR3 reads TGTGCCATCAGTTTGACTAGCGGGGGGCTTACTTACACAGATACGCAGTATTTT. It specifies CAISLTSGGLTYTDTQYF.

The chain combines TRBV6-5 with TRBJ1-3, with a possible D match to TRBD1 (6 bases). V was trimmed by 6 bases and J by 4 bases, leaving 13 bases between them. CDR1 MNHEY and CDR2 SVGAGI come from the germline V gene. CDR3 length: 14 amino acids. The CDR3 DNA reads TGTGCCAGCAGCTCAACAGGGCCCGGAAACACCATATATTTT. Its translation is CASSSTGPGNTIYF.

The CDR3 DNA reads TGTGCCAGTAGTGAGTCGAGAGGAAACATTCAGTACTTC. Translation: CASSESRGNIQYF. The rearrangement joins TRBV19 to TRBJ2-4; D uncertain. This CDR3 region has 13 residues. Trimming took 5 bases from V and 6 from J, leaving 11 bases between them. CDR1 and CDR2 (germline): LNHDA, SQIVND (reference sequence).

The chain uses TRBV29-1 and TRBJ1-1, with D possibly being TRBD1 (5 bases). The CDR3 loop spans 12 amino acids. Germline V gene lookup returns CDR1 SQVTM and CDR2 ANQGSEA. Trimming took off 7 bases at V and 1 base at J, with 10 bases between the two ends. CDR3 residues: CSGRQQNTEAFF. CDR3 nucleotide sequence: TGCAGCGGGAGACAGCAGAACACTGAAGCTTTCTTT.

Points on this clone: Different DNA sequences within this sample yield the same CDR3. The V call is TRBV5-1, the J call TRBJ2-7, with D perhaps matching TRBD1 (6 bases). Germline assignment: CDR1 SGHRS and CDR2 YFSETQ. The V end lost 0 bases, the J end lost 2 bases, and 12 bases lay between the germline ends. The CDR3 is made up of 15 amino acids. CDR3 DNA: TGCGCCAGCAGCTTGGGTGGGGGCACAACCTACGAGCAGTACTTC. It encodes CASSLGGGTTYEQYF.

V is TRBV7-9 and J is TRBJ2-1; 11 bases line up with TRBD1. The CDR3 totals 17 residues. Germline CDR1 and CDR2: SEHNR and FQNEAQ (reference sequence). After removal of 3 bases from V and 6 bases from J, the junction contained 10 bases not matched to a gene. The chain's CDR3 is CASSFYSGTGGINEQFF. DNA for the CDR3: TGTGCCAGCAGCTTCTATTCAGGGACAGGGGGAATCAATGAGCAGTTCTTC.

This chain links TRBV5-1 with TRBJ1-5, with a weak D call TRBD1 (6 bases). The length of the CDR3 is 13 residues. The germline V and J ends were trimmed by 5 bases and 11 bases, with 17 bases remaining between them. Germline V gene sequence: CDR1 SGHRS, CDR2 YFSETQ. The CDR3 DNA reads as TGCGCCAGCAGTCCGGCGGGGGGGCCAGCCCAGCATTTT. This gives the protein CASSPAGGPAQHF. The full variable domain, completed using reference TRBV5-1 and TRBJ1-5, is KAGVTQTPRYLIKTRGQQVTLSCSPISGHRSVSWYQQTPGQGLQFLFEYFSETQRNKGNFPGRFSGRQFSNSRSEMNVSTLELGDSALYLCASSPAGGPAQHFGDGTRLSIL.

The CDR3 nucleotides are TGCAGCGCGCCGGGACAGGTCATGGAGACCCAGTACTTC. The encoded protein is CSAPGQVMETQYF. This chain joins TRBV29-1 and TRBJ2-5; TRBD1 agrees at 8 bases. Per the germline V gene, CDR1 is SQVTM and CDR2 is ANQGSEA. The CDR3 covers 13 residues. Trimming at V came to 7 bases and at J to 5 bases, leaving 9 bases not matched to a gene.

The rearrangement uses TRBV5-4 and TRBJ1-4; 8 nucleotides agree with TRBD1. Germline V gives CDR1 SGHNT, CDR2 YYREEE (reference sequence). The CDR3 runs to 16 residues. Trimming removed 4 bases from V and 0 bases from J; junction bases left unmatched: 5. The CDR3 sequence: CASSPTGDATNEKLFF. The CDR3 nucleotides are TGTGCCAGCAGCCCGACAGGGGACGCAACTAATGAAAAACTGTTTTTT.

The chain carries TRBV10-3 and TRBJ1-2; D call uncertain. V was pared by 6 bases and J by 8 bases, with 16 bases between. This CDR3 contains 13 residues. The germline V gene has CDR1 ENHRY and CDR2 SYGVKD. CDR3 nucleotides: TGTGCCATCAGCCTCGATTCAAGCGGGGGCTACACCTTC. Amino acids: CAISLDSSGGYTF.

The CDR3 loop is CASSPGQGEETQYF. The CDR3 nucleotides are TGTGCCAGCAGCCCAGGACAGGGGGAAGAGACCCAGTACTTC. V gene TRBV11-3 combines with J gene TRBJ2-5; 10 nucleotides agree with TRBD1. With 5 bases clipped from V and 3 bases from J, the junction kept 3 bases outside the gene matches. The CDR3 extends over 14 amino acids. Germline V CDR1 and CDR2: SGHNT, YENEEA. Full variable domain (remainder filled in from reference TRBV11-3 and TRBJ2-5): EAGVVQSPRYKIIEKKQPVAFWCNPISGHNTLYWYLQNLGQGPELLIRYENEEAVDDSQLPKDRFSAERLKGVDSTLKIQPAELGDSAVYLCASSPGQGEETQYFGPGTRLLVL.

The DNA for the CDR3 is TGTGCCAGCAGCAACCAGACAGGGGCGATGGACTATGGCTACACCTTC. Residues: CASSNQTGAMDYGYTF. The V and J genes are TRBV21-1 and TRBJ1-2; the table's D call, TRBD1, was not checked against the DNA. TRBV21-1 is a listed pseudogene. This CDR3 comprises 16 residues.

The chain is built from TRBV11-3 and TRBJ1-1; no definite D call. The CDR3 consists of 12 residues. Germline loops: CDR1 SGHNT, CDR2 YENEEA. V dropped 5 bases and J dropped 8 bases, with 12 bases sitting between them. In DNA, the CDR3 is TGTGCCAGCAGCCCACGGGAAGGGGAAGCTTTCTTT. This sequence encodes CASSPREGEAFF.

The J gene is TRBJ1-2, the V gene TRBV5-6; 10 bases agree with TRBD1. V gave up 4 bases and J gave up 0 bases; unmatched junction bases: 9. The CDR3 spans 17 residues. Germline V gene sequence: CDR1 SGHDT, CDR2 YYEEEE. The CDR3 reads CASSPGTGALANYGYTF. CDR3 nucleotides: TGTGCCAGCAGCCCCGGGACAGGGGCGCTAGCTAACTATGGCTACACCTTC.

The chain is built from TRBV29-1 and TRBJ2-5; TRBD1 matches 7 bases. CDR3 length: 13 residues. The germline V gene encodes CDR1 SQVTM and CDR2 ANQGSEA. The ends lost 6 bases at V and 4 bases at J; junction bases unmatched: 8. The CDR3, as DNA: TGCAGCGTATTAAACCGGGACAGAGAGACCCAGTACTTC. Its translation: CSVLNRDRETQYF.

The rearrangement joins TRBV30 to TRBJ1-1, with D possibly matching TRBD1 (5 bases). V shed 1 base and J shed 5 bases, with 17 bases lying between them. The CDR3 is 15 residues long. From germline, CDR1 is GTSNPN and CDR2 SVGIG (reference sequence). CDR3 bases: TGTGCCTGGAGTGCCCCCCGGGGGTCGGGAACTGAAGCTTTCTTT. Translating it yields CAWSAPRGSGTEAFF.

This chain uses TRBV7-6 with TRBJ1-1, with D uncertain. Germline CDR1 is SGHVS and CDR2 is FNYEAQ. V was trimmed by 5 bases and J by 2 bases, leaving 15 bases between them. The CDR3 extends over 15 amino acids. CDR3 sequence: CASSNDVGENTEAFF. CDR3 coding DNA: TGTGCCAGCAGCAACGATGTCGGGGAAAACACTGAAGCTTTCTTT.

The rearrangement links TRBV4-3 to TRBJ2-5; 7 bases are shared with TRBD2. Germline values: CDR1 LGHNA, CDR2 YSLEER. The CDR3 runs to 14 residues. The ends lost 1 base at V and 2 bases at J; junction bases unmatched: 1. CDR3: CASSQVSGQETQYF. The CDR3 nucleotides are TGCGCCAGCAGCCAAGTTAGCGGGCAAGAGACCCAGTACTTC.

This chain joins TRBV19 and TRBJ1-2; D perhaps matches TRBD1 (5 bases). With 4 bases removed from V and 8 bases from J, the gap between germline ends came to 20 bases. Germline-derived CDR1 and CDR2 are LNHDA and SQIVND (reference sequence). The CDR3 has 15 residues. CDR3: CASSTSPDRKGGYTF. The CDR3 bases are TGTGCCAGTAGTACCTCCCCGGACCGTAAGGGGGGCTACACCTTC.

This chain links TRBV10-3 with TRBJ1-1; tentative D call: TRBD1 (5 bases). Per the germline V gene, CDR1 is ENHRY and CDR2 is SYGVKD. V lost 7 bases and J 8 bases, leaving 17 bases between the germline ends. This CDR3 is 13 amino acids long. CDR3 DNA sequence: TGTGCCATCACCCGAAAAGGGGCGGAGGAAGCTTTCTTT. It is translated as CAITRKGAEEAFF.

The J gene is TRBJ2-1, the V gene TRBV19, with D tentatively TRBD2 (5 bases). Trimming took off 9 bases at V and 2 bases at J, with 14 bases between the two ends. Germline values: CDR1 LNHDA, CDR2 SQIVND (reference sequence). This CDR3 region has 14 residues. The CDR3 DNA reads TGTGCCAGCCTCAAAAGCGGCGCCTACAATGAGCAGTTCTTC. It yields the protein CASLKSGAYNEQFF.